These 32 T cell receptor beta chains were sequenced from one sample in a study of cytomegalovirus exposure and HLA in healthy donors. Researchers ran the PCR with 60 Vbeta and 13 Jbeta primers. Clones were read by immunoSEQ multiplex PCR, and TCRdb kept only the in-frame ones, dropping some. The sample consists of some 69,000 clones, around 66% of them appearing once. The sample comprised PBMCs. These receptors came from a male donor in good health and CMV-seropositive.

The chain uses TRBV5-3 and TRBJ2-7, with TRBD1 matching over 10 bases. TRBV5-3 is an ORF; its function is uncertain. Unmatched junction bases numbered 14, after V lost 0 bases and J lost 5 bases. The CDR3 covers 18 residues. CDR3 nucleotide sequence: TGTGCCAGAAGCTTGGTTATTGGGGGGGGACAGGGGCAGGACGAGCAGTACTTC. Protein product: CARSLVIGGGQGQDEQYF.

The chain employs TRBV19 and TRBJ2-2, with TRBD1 matching over 7 bases. The V and J ends lost 8 bases and 1 base, in that order; junction bases with no gene match: 1. The CDR3 consists of 13 residues. Germline V gene sequence: CDR1 LNHDA, CDR2 SQIVND (reference sequence). The DNA of the CDR3 is TGTGCCAGTTACAGGGGGAACACCGGGGAGCTGTTTTTT. Amino acids: CASYRGNTGELFF.

In this sample, this clone turned up a few times. V usage is TRBV30 and J usage is TRBJ2-7, with D perhaps matching TRBD1 (5 bases). This CDR3 contains 12 residues. V was shortened by 1 base and J by 9 bases, with 13 bases between the two germline ends. Germline assignment: CDR1 GTSNPN and CDR2 SVGIG (reference sequence). The CDR3 is CAWSGQGHGQYF. The CDR3 DNA reads TGTGCCTGGAGTGGTCAGGGTCACGGGCAGTACTTC.

This clone was detected only a few times. The chain joins TRBV28 to TRBJ2-5, with no clear D. The J call may not be correct, given that the DNA end is closer to TRBJ2-7. Per the germline V gene, CDR1 is MDHEN and CDR2 is SYDVKM. The CDR3 is 15 amino acids. CDR3 DNA sequence: TGTGCCAGCATCCCAAGGAGTGGATACTCCTACGAGCAGTACTTC. Amino acids: CASIPRSGYSYEQYF.

The rearrangement links TRBV6-5 to TRBJ1-1; D uncertain. The V gene lost 5 bases and the J gene lost 0 bases, with 4 bases spanning the gap. Per the germline V gene, CDR1 is MNHEY and CDR2 is SVGAGI. The CDR3 consists of 12 residues. The CDR3 region has the DNA TGTGCCAGCAGTCATCTGAACACTGAAGCTTTCTTT. It translates to CASSHLNTEAFF.

The chain is built from TRBV25-1 and TRBJ2-5; the D gene is possibly TRBD2 (7 bases). The CDR3 has 14 residues. From germline, CDR1 is MGHDK and CDR2 SYGVNS. V was trimmed by 6 bases and J by 5 bases, leaving 16 bases between them. This chain's CDR3 is CASSLWGGRETQYF. The CDR3 nucleotides are TGTGCCAGCAGCCTTTGGGGGGGCAGGGAGACCCAGTACTTC. The whole variable domain, remainder taken from reference TRBV25-1 and TRBJ2-5, is EADIYQTPRYLVIGTGKKITLECSQTMGHDKMYWYQQDPGMELHLIHYSYGVNSTEKGDLSSESTVSRIRTEHFPLTLESARPSHTSQYLCASSLWGGRETQYFGPGTRLLVL.

V usage is TRBV5-6 and J usage is TRBJ2-6; perhaps TRBD1 as D (5 bases). The germline CDR1 and CDR2 sequences are SGHDT and YYEEEE. The ends were cut back, 4 bases at V and 1 base at J, with 15 bases in the middle. The CDR3 contains 17 residues. The CDR3 protein is CASSATEISSGANVLTF. The CDR3 nucleotides read TGTGCCAGCAGCGCGACAGAGATTTCTTCTGGGGCCAACGTCCTGACTTTC.

In its sample, this clone was seen a few times. The V gene is TRBV15, the J gene TRBJ2-7, with TRBD1 matching over 8 bases. J was trimmed by 8 bases and V by 5 bases; bases with no gene match: 14. From germline, CDR1 is LNHNV and CDR2 YYDKDF (reference sequence). The length of the CDR3 is 15 residues. The CDR3 loop reads CATSAQDRELDKQYF. In nucleotides, the CDR3 is TGTGCCACCAGCGCCCAGGACAGGGAACTAGACAAGCAGTACTTC.

The chain joins TRBV10-1 to TRBJ2-1; 7 bases fit TRBD2. The germline CDR1 and CDR2 sequences are WNHNN and SYGVQD (reference sequence). The V gene end was trimmed by 0 bases and the J gene end by 0 bases; junction bases not matched to a gene: 5. The CDR3 is 17 amino acids. The CDR3 is CASSESGGSASYNEQFF. In DNA, the CDR3 is TGCGCCAGCAGTGAGTCGGGAGGGAGCGCCTCCTACAATGAGCAGTTCTTC.

This clone was observed a handful of times. The chain uses TRBV10-2 and TRBJ2-7; TRBD2 matches 9 bases. The V gene's germline CDR1 is WSHSY and CDR2 SAAADI. With V trimmed by 1 base and J by 3 bases, 4 bases remained unmatched. The CDR3 is made up of 15 amino acids. In nucleotides, the CDR3 is TGCGCCAGCAGTGAGTACCTAGCGGGGAGCTACGAGCAGTACTTC. Amino acid sequence: CASSEYLAGSYEQYF.

V usage is TRBV29-1 and J usage is TRBJ2-5; 8 nucleotides align to TRBD1. Germline V lookup: CDR1 SQVTM, CDR2 ANQGSEA. With 2 bases clipped from V and 3 bases from J, the junction kept 2 bases outside the gene matches. The length of the CDR3 is 13 residues. The CDR3 nucleotides are TGCAGCGTTGAACGACAGGGGAAAGAGACCCAGTACTTC. Protein: CSVERQGKETQYF. The complete variable domain, with remaining parts taken from reference TRBV29-1 and TRBJ2-5, reads SAVISQKPSRDICQRGTSLTIQCQVDSQVTMMFWYRQQPGQSLTLIATANQGSEATYESGFVIDKFPISRPNLTFSTLTVSNMSPEDSSIYLCSVERQGKETQYFGPGTRLLVL.

The chain recombines TRBV7-2 with TRBJ2-1; TRBD2 aligns across 13 bases. Germline V lookup: CDR1 SGHTA, CDR2 FQGNSA. J was trimmed by 2 bases and V by 4 bases; bases with no gene match: 5. This CDR3 comprises 17 residues. The CDR3 DNA follows: TGTGCCAGCAGCTGGGGACTAGCGGGGTCAGCCTACAATGAGCAGTTCTTC. Its protein is CASSWGLAGSAYNEQFF.

The chain carries TRBV15 and TRBJ1-5, with a weak D call TRBD1 (5 bases). The V gene's germline CDR1 is LNHNV and CDR2 YYDKDF (reference sequence). The CDR3 runs to 17 residues. V was clipped by 0 bases and J by 0 bases, with 12 bases between them. This CDR3 is CATSRDTGPRSNQPQHF. The CDR3 DNA reads TGTGCCACCAGCAGAGATACAGGACCCCGTAGCAATCAGCCCCAGCATTTT.

The rearrangement uses TRBV7-8 and TRBJ1-6; 7 bases fit TRBD1. The CDR3 runs 14 residues. V shed 1 base, J shed 14 bases, and the junction held 8 bases outside the gene matches. Germline loops: CDR1 SGHVS, CDR2 FQNEAQ. The CDR3 DNA reads as TGTGCCAGCAGCTTAGAGGGGGCTGTGAGGTCCCTCCACTTT. This translates into CASSLEGAVRSLHF. The full variable domain, its missing parts supplied by reference TRBV7-8 and TRBJ1-6, is GAGVSQSPRYKVAKRGQDVALRCDPISGHVSLFWYQQALGQGPEFLTYFQNEAQLDKSGLPSDRFFAERPEGSVSTLKIQRTQQEDSAVYLCASSLEGAVRSLHFGNGTRLTVT.

This chain joins TRBV21-1 and TRBJ1-5; no DNA check was done on the table's D call, TRBD1. TRBV21-1 is described as a pseudogene. This CDR3 has 16 amino acids. The CDR3 DNA is TGTGCCAGCAGCAAAAAGGGGGGACAGGTCCATCAGCCCCAGCATTTT. Translating gives CASSKKGGQVHQPQHF.

This chain links TRBV7-6 with TRBJ1-3; unclear D gene. V lost 2 bases and J 2 bases, leaving 7 bases between the germline ends. This CDR3 region has 14 residues. CDR1 SGHVS and CDR2 FNYEAQ come from the germline V gene. The CDR3 coding sequence is TGTGCCAGCAGCTTACAGGTTACTGGAAACACCATATATTTT. Protein: CASSLQVTGNTIYF.

This clone was counted a few times. V gene TRBV5-5 combines with J gene TRBJ1-2; D gene uncertain. Germline CDR1 SGHKS, CDR2 YYEKEE (reference sequence). Trimming stripped 4 bases from V and 0 bases from J, with 10 bases between. This CDR3 has 14 amino acids. The CDR3 DNA is TGTGCCAGCAGCCCCCAGTCAGCTAACTATGGCTACACCTTC. Its protein product is CASSPQSANYGYTF.

This chain links TRBV11-2 with TRBJ2-5; D call uncertain. V lost 6 bases, J lost 2 bases, and 7 bases lay in between. The CDR3 runs 12 residues. CDR1 is SGHAT and CDR2 is FQNNGV in the germline V gene. The CDR3 here is CASRRSQETQYF. CDR3 nucleotides: TGTGCCAGCAGGCGAAGTCAAGAGACCCAGTACTTC.

This rearrangement joins TRBV6-4 to TRBJ2-2, with 8 bases that match TRBD2. V shed 0 bases, J shed 3 bases, and the junction held 3 bases outside the gene matches. In germline, CDR1 is MRHNA, CDR2 SNTAGT. This CDR3 is built from 16 residues. For the CDR3, the DNA is TGTGCCAGCAGTGACTCGACAGCGGGAGACACCGGGGAGCTGTTTTTT. Translated: CASSDSTAGDTGELFF.

This clone showed up just a few times. The J gene is TRBJ2-5, the V gene TRBV30; 11 nucleotides line up with TRBD2. The ends lost 2 bases at V and 5 bases at J; junction bases unmatched: 7. From germline, CDR1 is GTSNPN and CDR2 SVGIG (reference sequence). The CDR3 covers 15 residues. CDR3 bases: TGTGCCTGGAGTACGACGGGACTAGCGGTGGAGACCCAGTACTTC. It specifies CAWSTTGLAVETQYF.

The chain uses TRBV29-1 and TRBJ2-5, with 14 bases that match TRBD2. The V and J ends lost 3 bases and 1 base, in that order; junction bases with no gene match: 10. CDR3 length: 18 residues. Germline values: CDR1 SQVTM, CDR2 ANQGSEA. CDR3 protein: CSVDRAGTSGGPQETQYF. CDR3 nucleotides: TGCAGCGTTGACAGGGCTGGGACTAGCGGGGGACCCCAAGAGACCCAGTACTTC.

V is TRBV28 and J is TRBJ2-7; 7 bases agree with TRBD2. Germline V gene lookup returns CDR1 MDHEN and CDR2 SYDVKM. The V segment lost 2 bases and the J segment 3 bases; nucleotides outside the gene matches: 4. CDR3 length: 14 amino acids. CDR3 nucleotides: TGTGCCAGCAGTTTAGCGGGAGAAGGCTACGAGCAGTACTTC. Protein product: CASSLAGEGYEQYF.

V gene TRBV6-4 combines with J gene TRBJ2-2, with D possibly matching TRBD2 (5 bases). Germline lookup yields CDR1 MRHNA and CDR2 SNTAGT. This CDR3 contains 16 residues. Trimming stripped 6 bases from V and 1 base from J, with 15 bases between. CDR3 region: CASRYFRTVNTGELFF. The CDR3 coding sequence is TGTGCCAGCAGGTATTTTAGGACTGTGAACACCGGGGAGCTGTTTTTT.

The chain uses TRBV12-5 and TRBJ1-6; D is ambiguous. Trimming took off 1 base at V and 4 bases at J, with 5 bases between the two ends. The germline CDR1 and CDR2 sequences are LGHNT and FRNRAP. This CDR3 is 14 amino acids long. This CDR3 is CASGLGQYNSPLHF. The DNA of the CDR3 is TGTGCTAGTGGTTTGGGGCAGTATAATTCACCCCTCCACTTT.

This clone has only a few counts. This chain connects TRBV29-1 to TRBJ1-2, with 8 nucleotides matching TRBD1. V shed 1 base, J shed 8 bases, and the junction held 6 bases outside the gene matches. The germline V gene encodes CDR1 SQVTM and CDR2 ANQGSEA. The CDR3 length is 13 residues. CDR3 sequence reads: CSVEGQGAQGYTF. CDR3 DNA sequence: TGCAGCGTTGAAGGCCAGGGGGCGCAGGGCTACACCTTC.

In this sample, this clone turned up a few times. J is TRBJ2-7 and V is TRBV4-1; TRBD1 might be the D (6 bases). Germline CDR1 and CDR2: MGHRA and YSYEKL. V lost 0 bases, J lost 3 bases, and 12 bases lay in between. The CDR3 has 15 amino acids. This CDR3 reads CASSQDLRGHYEQYF. CDR3 DNA: TGCGCCAGCAGCCAAGATCTTCGGGGACACTACGAGCAGTACTTC.

This chain links TRBV11-2 with TRBJ2-6; 8 bases are shared with TRBD1. The CDR3 contains 18 residues. V was pared by 0 bases and J by 2 bases, with 6 bases of the junction left unmatched. The germline gives CDR1 SGHAT, CDR2 FQNNGV. In nucleotides, the CDR3 is TGTGCCAGCAGCTTAGATGGGCAGGGGGCTACTGGGGCCAACGTCCTGACTTTC. It codes for CASSLDGQGATGANVLTF.

The chain links TRBV7-2 to TRBJ1-5; D gene unclear. This CDR3 spans 15 amino acids. V was clipped by 1 base and J by 4 bases, with 11 bases between them. Germline CDR1 and CDR2: SGHTA and FQGNSA. The CDR3 DNA is TGTGCCAGCAGCTTAGTCTTAGGCGGGAATCAGCCCCAGCATTTT. This translates into CASSLVLGGNQPQHF.

The chain couples TRBV18 to TRBJ1-6, with D tentatively TRBD1 (5 bases). The CDR3 spans 13 residues. The V gene's germline CDR1 is KGHSH and CDR2 LQKENI. Trimming pared 3 bases from V and 9 bases from J, leaving 9 bases between. The CDR3: CASSPGPSSPLHF. In DNA form, the CDR3 reads TGTGCCAGCTCACCGGGGCCCTCTTCACCCCTCCACTTT.

J is TRBJ1-1 and V is TRBV7-2; D possibly corresponds to TRBD1 (6 bases). The CDR3 extends over 11 amino acids. With 6 bases removed from V and 7 bases from J, the gap between germline ends came to 9 bases. The V gene's germline CDR1 is SGHTA and CDR2 FQGNSA. CDR3 sequence reads: CASRTGCEAFF. CDR3 sequence (DNA): TGTGCCAGCAGAACAGGGTGTGAAGCTTTCTTT.

The rearrangement links TRBV5-1 to TRBJ2-7, with 16 bases identical to TRBD2. The germline V gene encodes CDR1 SGHRS and CDR2 YFSETQ. The CDR3 length is 17 residues. J lost 4 bases, V lost 4 bases, and 8 bases had no gene match. The CDR3 protein is CASSPGTSGRGEYEQYF. The CDR3 bases are TGCGCCAGCAGCCCCGGGACTAGCGGGAGGGGTGAGTACGAGCAGTACTTC.

This clone was seen a handful of times. The chain combines TRBV9 with TRBJ1-2; tentative D call: TRBD1 (6 bases). Germline CDR1 SGDLS, CDR2 YYNGEE. Trimming left V 3 bases short and J 4 bases short, with 7 bases between. This CDR3 contains 12 residues. CDR3 sequence reads: CASSADSYGYTF. Here the CDR3 DNA reads TGTGCCAGCAGCGCGGACAGCTATGGCTACACCTTC.